The clone carrying this TCR beta chain was seen many times. Trimming cost V 1 base and J 5 bases, with 12 bases left between them. The CDR3 totals 15 residues. The germline gives CDR1 LGHNA, CDR2 YNFKEQ. In TCRdb, the RT-PCR reads were re-called with MiXCR into one record per CDR3 protein. The sample comprises more than 600,000 distinct CDR3 sequences, approximately 15% of which are singletons, and 3.6% rests with the top ten. This sequence was found in a female donor in good health, serving as a healthy control. Sequences were obtained from memory CD4+ T cells from blood. The genes are TRBV4-2 and TRBJ1-3, with unresolved D. This chain's CDR3 is CASSQVLGRRNTIYF. In nucleotides, the CDR3 is TGTGCCAGCAGCCAAGTACTGGGAAGAAGAAACACCATATATTTT.